The 11 T cell receptor beta chains reported below all come from one sample, sequenced in a study of blood T cell repertoires in COVID-19. Produced via immunoSEQ multiplex PCR; TCRdb's table is partial and in-frame only. The sample includes 150,000 or so clones, roughly 88% seen only once; the top ten take roughly 5%. The sample consisted of PBMCs or T cells enriched from blood (not recorded which). The receptors originated from a man in his 70s who had been exposed to COVID-19.

This CDR3 is CASSLEGTSGRLSQYF. Written as DNA, the CDR3 is TGTGCCAGCAGCTTAGAGGGTACTAGCGGGAGATTATCGCAGTACTTC. The chain uses TRBV7-2 and TRBJ2-7; 11 bases align to TRBD2. The CDR3 contains 16 residues. The V segment lost 1 base and the J segment 9 bases; nucleotides outside the gene matches: 11. Germline CDR1 SGHTA, CDR2 FQGNSA. Full variable domain (rest looked up from reference TRBV7-2 and TRBJ2-7): GAGVSQSPSNKVTEKGKDVELRCDPISGHTALYWYRQSLGQGLEFLIYFQGNSAPDKSGLPSDRFSAERTGGSVSTLTIQRTQQEDSAVYLCASSLEGTSGRLSQYFGPGTRLTVT.

The V and J genes are TRBV5-3 and TRBJ1-2; TRBD1 agrees at 10 bases. TRBV5-3 is given ORF status, its function remaining uncertain. This CDR3 contains 15 residues. Trimming took 4 bases from V and 2 from J; bases not matched to a gene: 5. The CDR3 is CARSQGQGPNYGYTF. In DNA, the CDR3 is TGTGCCAGAAGCCAGGGACAGGGGCCGAACTATGGCTACACCTTC.

The sample holds a few counts of this clone. The chain uses TRBV5-1 and TRBJ2-3; possible D gene TRBD1, 5 bases. The germline V gene has CDR1 SGHRS and CDR2 YFSETQ. The CDR3 extends over 16 amino acids. Trimming cost V 0 bases and J 1 base, with 12 bases left between them. DNA of the CDR3: TGCGCCAGCAGCTTGGTAAGGGGATCAGGCACAGATACGCAGTATTTT. Translation gives CASSLVRGSGTDTQYF. Looking up the rest from reference TRBV5-1 and TRBJ2-3 gives the full variable domain: KAGVTQTPRYLIKTRGQQVTLSCSPISGHRSVSWYQQTPGQGLQFLFEYFSETQRNKGNFPGRFSGRQFSNSRSEMNVSTLELGDSALYLCASSLVRGSGTDTQYFGPGTRLTVL.

The chain is built from TRBV7-2 and TRBJ2-5; 9 nucleotides align to TRBD2. Germline V lookup: CDR1 SGHTA, CDR2 FQGNSA. The CDR3 is 16 amino acids. V lost 0 bases and J lost 5; bases outside the gene matches: 7. The chain's CDR3 is CASSLAAGGGGETQYF. DNA of the CDR3: TGTGCCAGCAGCTTAGCGGCGGGGGGGGGCGGGGAGACCCAGTACTTC.

The rearrangement links TRBV4-1 to TRBJ2-2; 7 nucleotides align to TRBD1. CDR1 MGHRA and CDR2 YSYEKL come from the germline V gene. The CDR3 covers 18 residues. V dropped 6 bases and J dropped 0; count of bases not matched to a gene: 13. The CDR3 here is CASSQNPGQIANTGELFF. In nucleotides, the CDR3 is TGCGCCAGCAGTCAAAATCCGGGACAGATCGCGAACACCGGGGAGCTGTTTTTT.

The chain links TRBV9 to TRBJ1-6, with D possibly TRBD1 on 6 matching bases. The CDR3 runs to 15 residues. The V end was cut by 1 base, the J end by 7 bases, with 12 bases between. Germline V gives CDR1 SGDLS, CDR2 YYNGEE. The CDR3 region is CASSVSQGLNSPLHF. The CDR3 DNA sequence: TGTGCCAGCAGCGTAAGTCAGGGGTTGAATTCACCCCTCCACTTT.

This clone has only a few counts. The rearrangement uses TRBV7-2 and TRBJ1-2; the match to TRBD1 covers 9 bases. With V trimmed by 4 bases and J by 4 bases, 10 bases remained unmatched. Germline V gene sequence: CDR1 SGHTA, CDR2 FQGNSA. CDR3 size: 16 residues. The CDR3 DNA reads as TGTGCCAGCAGCTCACCGGGACAGGGAACGGCCTATGGCTACACCTTC. This gives the protein CASSSPGQGTAYGYTF.

The chain employs TRBV3-1 (or the pseudogene TRBV3-2) and TRBJ2-3; D perhaps matches TRBD1 (6 bases). The CDR3 sequence is 17 residues long. Germline CDR1 LGHDT, CDR2 YNNKEL (reference sequence). V was clipped by 0 bases and J by 4 bases, with 17 bases between them. DNA of the CDR3: TGTGCCAGCAGCCAAGAGAACCCAGGGGTAGTGCCAGATACGCAGTATTTT. This sequence encodes CASSQENPGVVPDTQYF.

The chain couples TRBV27 to TRBJ2-4; 9 positions match TRBD2. J gave up 0 bases and V 2 bases, and 2 bases lay outside the gene matches. This CDR3 has 16 amino acids. Germline V gene sequence: CDR1 MNHEY, CDR2 SMNVEV (reference sequence). The CDR3 DNA reads TGTGCCAGCAGTTTAGCTAGCGGGGTAGCCAAAAACATTCAGTACTTC. The encoded protein is CASSLASGVAKNIQYF.

The genes are TRBV18 and TRBJ1-2, with D possibly TRBD1 on 6 matching bases. Per the germline V gene, CDR1 is KGHSH and CDR2 is LQKENI. The ends were cut back, 3 bases at V and 1 base at J, with 21 bases in the middle. The CDR3 loop spans 18 amino acids. The CDR3 DNA reads as TGTGCCAGCTCACCGCAGGAGGCCAGGGGACCATTTAACTATGGCTACACCTTC. This translates into CASSPQEARGPFNYGYTF.

The chain links TRBV20-1 to TRBJ2-3; D is unresolved. With 3 bases removed from V and 0 bases from J, the gap between germline ends came to 10 bases. Looked up from germline, CDR1 is DFQATT and CDR2 is SNEGSKA (reference sequence). The CDR3 runs 14 residues. CDR3 sequence (DNA): TGCAGTGCTAGTAAGGCAGGTAGCACAGATACGCAGTATTTT. Its protein is CSASKAGSTDTQYF.